This T cell receptor (beta chain) emerged from a study of blood T cell repertoires in COVID-19. V gave up 5 bases and J gave up 7 bases, with 11 bases separating them. Germline CDR1 reads MNHEY; CDR2 reads SVGAGI. The CDR3 is made up of 12 amino acids. Living in 25 or so US areas, the participants were between about 18 and 95 years of age. The table came from immunoSEQ multiplex PCR; TCRdb's copy has only in-frame clones and leaves some out. This table has 140,000 to 150,000 clones, roughly 89% appearing once. The source material was PBMCs or T cells enriched from blood (not recorded which). The receptor comes from a woman between 45 and 65 years old who had been exposed to COVID-19. This chain joins TRBV6-5 and TRBJ1-1; no clear D. CDR3 region: CASSIRRSEAFF. DNA for the CDR3: TGTGCCAGCAGTATCCGGCGGAGTGAAGCTTTCTTT.